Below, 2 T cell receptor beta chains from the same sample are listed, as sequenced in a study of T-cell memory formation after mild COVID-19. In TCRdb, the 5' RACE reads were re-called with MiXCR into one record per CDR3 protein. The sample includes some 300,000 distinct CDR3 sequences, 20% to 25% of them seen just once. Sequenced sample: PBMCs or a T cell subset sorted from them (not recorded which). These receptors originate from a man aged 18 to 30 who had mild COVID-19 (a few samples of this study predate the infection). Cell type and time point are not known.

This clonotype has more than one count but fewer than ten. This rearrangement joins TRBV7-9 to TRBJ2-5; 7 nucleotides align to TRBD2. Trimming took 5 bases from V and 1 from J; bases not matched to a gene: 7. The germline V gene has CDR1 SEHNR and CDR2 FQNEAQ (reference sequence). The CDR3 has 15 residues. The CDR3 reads CASSQRGQPQETQYF. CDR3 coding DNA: TGTGCCAGCAGCCAGCGGGGCCAACCCCAAGAGACCCAGTACTTC. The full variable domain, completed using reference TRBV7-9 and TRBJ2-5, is DTGVSQNPRHKITKRGQNVTFRCDPISEHNRLYWYRQTLGQGPEFLTYFQNEAQLEKSRLLSDRFSAERPKGSFSTLEIQRTEQGDSAMYLCASSQRGQPQETQYFGPGTRLLVL.

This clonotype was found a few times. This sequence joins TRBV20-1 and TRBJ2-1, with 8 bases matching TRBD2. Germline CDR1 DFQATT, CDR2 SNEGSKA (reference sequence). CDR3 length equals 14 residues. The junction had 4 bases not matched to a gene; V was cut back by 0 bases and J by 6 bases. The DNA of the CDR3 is TGCAGTGCTAGAGATTCCGGGGGGGGCAATGAGCAGTTCTTC. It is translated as CSARDSGGGNEQFF.